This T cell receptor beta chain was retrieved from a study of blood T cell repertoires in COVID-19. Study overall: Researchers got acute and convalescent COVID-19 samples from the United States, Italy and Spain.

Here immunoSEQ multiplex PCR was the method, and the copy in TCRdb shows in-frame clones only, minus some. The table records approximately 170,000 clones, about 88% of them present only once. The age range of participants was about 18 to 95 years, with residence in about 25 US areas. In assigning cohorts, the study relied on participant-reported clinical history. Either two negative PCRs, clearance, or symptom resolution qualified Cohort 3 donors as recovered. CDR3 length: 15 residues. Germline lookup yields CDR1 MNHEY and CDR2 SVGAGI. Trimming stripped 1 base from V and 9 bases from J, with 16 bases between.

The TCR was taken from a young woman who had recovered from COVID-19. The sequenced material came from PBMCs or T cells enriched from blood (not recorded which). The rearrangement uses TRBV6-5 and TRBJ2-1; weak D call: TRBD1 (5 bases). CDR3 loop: CASSYWQGGVGEQFF. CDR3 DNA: TGTGCCAGCAGTTACTGGCAGGGCGGCGTGGGTGAGCAGTTCTTC.